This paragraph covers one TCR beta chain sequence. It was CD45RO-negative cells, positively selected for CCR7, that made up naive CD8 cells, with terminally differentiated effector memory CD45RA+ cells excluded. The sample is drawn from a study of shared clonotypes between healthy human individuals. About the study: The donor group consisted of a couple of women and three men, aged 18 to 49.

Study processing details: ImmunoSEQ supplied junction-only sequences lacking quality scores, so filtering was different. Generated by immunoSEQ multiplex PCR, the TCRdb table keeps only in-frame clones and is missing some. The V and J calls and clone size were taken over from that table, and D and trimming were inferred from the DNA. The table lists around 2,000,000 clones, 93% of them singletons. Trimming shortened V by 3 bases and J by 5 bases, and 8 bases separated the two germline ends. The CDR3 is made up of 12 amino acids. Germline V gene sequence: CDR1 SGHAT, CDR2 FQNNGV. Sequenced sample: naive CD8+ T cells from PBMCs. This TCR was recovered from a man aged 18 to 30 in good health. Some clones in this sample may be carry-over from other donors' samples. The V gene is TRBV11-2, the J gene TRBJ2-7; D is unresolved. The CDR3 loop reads CASSFLIHEQYF. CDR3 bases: TGTGCCAGCAGCTTTCTAATCCACGAGCAGTACTTC.